The entry below gives a single T cell receptor (beta chain) sequence along with its context. The target antigen is unknown. A much larger clone lies a single base off, so this may be a read error. The CDR3 totals 14 residues. Germline V CDR1 and CDR2: MNHEY, SMNVEV (reference sequence). This entry is derived from a study of regulatory T cells in long-lasting Graves disease. TCR beta libraries were built with iRepertoire HTBI primers and Arm-PCR of CDR3 regions. TCRdb redid the calling of the multiplex PCR reads with MiXCR, one entry per CDR3 protein. The sample shows approximately 300,000 distinct CDR3 sequences, about 18% of them seen only once. Time point denoted: newly diagnosed GD, antithyroid drugs for less than 3 months. RNA from PBMCs was the source of the TCR library. Patients met American Thyroid Association criteria for Graves' disease. The study's findings and limits: Patients with persistent disease showed a bias toward TRBV28, TRBJ1-2 and TRBJ2-5. Persistent Graves' patients had lower TCR diversity than newly diagnosed ones.

This receptor was taken from a female donor with Graves disease. Sample: peripheral blood mononuclear cells (PBMCs), taken at new diagnosis, from a patient treated with antithyroid drugs. V and J are TRBV27 and TRBJ2-7; 12 bases map to TRBD2. CDR3 in amino acids: CAGSLLAGGYEQYF. The CDR3 DNA sequence: TGTGCCGGCAGTTTACTAGCGGGAGGCTACGAGCAGTACTTC.